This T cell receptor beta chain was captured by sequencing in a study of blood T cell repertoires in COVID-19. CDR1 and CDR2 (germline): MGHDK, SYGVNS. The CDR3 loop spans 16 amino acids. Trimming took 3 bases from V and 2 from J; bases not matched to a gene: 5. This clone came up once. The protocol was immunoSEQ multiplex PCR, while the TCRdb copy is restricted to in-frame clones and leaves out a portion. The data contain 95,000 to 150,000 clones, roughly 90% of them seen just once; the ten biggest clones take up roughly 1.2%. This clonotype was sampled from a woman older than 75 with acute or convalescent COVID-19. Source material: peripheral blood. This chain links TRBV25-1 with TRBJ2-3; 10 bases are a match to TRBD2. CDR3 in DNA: TGTGCCAGCAGTGACATACTAGCGGGAAACACAGATACGCAGTATTTT. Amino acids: CASSDILAGNTDTQYF.